These 12 T cell receptor beta chains originate from one sample sequenced in a study of cytomegalovirus exposure and HLA in healthy donors. The PCR was carried out with 60 Vbeta primers and 13 Jbeta primers. Generated by immunoSEQ multiplex PCR, the TCRdb table keeps only in-frame clones and is missing some. The sample has 140,000 or so clones, about 80% seen once. Input material: PBMCs. The receptor source for this set is a man aged 40-50 years in good health and CMV-seronegative.

This sequence joins TRBV19 and TRBJ2-5, with TRBD1 matching 7 bases. CDR3 length: 14 residues. J was trimmed by 7 bases and V by 5 bases; bases with no gene match: 10. CDR1 and CDR2 from the germline V gene are LNHDA and SQIVND (reference sequence). In DNA form, the CDR3 reads TGTGCCAGTAGTTCTGTAGGGGGCGATGTGACCCAGTACTTC. Residues: CASSSVGGDVTQYF.

CDR3 loop: CASSTRTGYQSPLHF. CDR3 coding DNA: TGTGCCAGCAGTACCCGAACAGGGTACCAATCACCCCTCCACTTT. This chain joins TRBV28 and TRBJ1-6; TRBD1 might be the D (6 bases). V dropped 5 bases and J dropped 10 bases, with 18 bases sitting between them. The CDR3 runs to 15 residues. Germline V lookup: CDR1 MDHEN, CDR2 SYDVKM.

The V call is TRBV10-3, the J call TRBJ1-6; possibly TRBD1 for D (6 bases). The V end was cut by 6 bases, the J end by 5 bases, with 8 bases between. CDR3 length: 13 amino acids. Germline V gene sequence: CDR1 ENHRY, CDR2 SYGVKD. CDR3 sequence: CAIRGADNSPLHF. For the CDR3, the DNA is TGTGCCATCAGGGGGGCAGATAATTCACCCCTCCACTTT.

The genes are TRBV6-6 and TRBJ1-2, with D perhaps TRBD1 (5 bases). Germline lookup yields CDR1 MNHNY and CDR2 SVGAGI (reference sequence). This CDR3 has 16 amino acids. Deletions cut 8 bases from V and 8 bases from J, with 27 bases between. The CDR3 nucleotides read TGTGCCAGCCTCAGGGAGGCAGGTTTAATCTCTAAAGGCTACACCTTC. This translates into CASLREAGLISKGYTF.

The chain joins TRBV7-8 to TRBJ1-3; tentative D call: TRBD1 (6 bases). Germline CDR1 is SGHVS and CDR2 is FQNEAQ. This CDR3 comprises 16 residues. V lost 4 bases, J lost 8 bases, and 21 bases lay in between. CDR3 residues: CASSSYSGQSWDTIYF. The CDR3 DNA reads TGTGCCAGCAGCTCGTACTCCGGACAGTCTTGGGACACCATATATTTT. The full variable domain, in which reference TRBV7-8 and TRBJ1-3 provide the parts outside the CDR3, is GAGVSQSPRYKVAKRGQDVALRCDPISGHVSLFWYQQALGQGPEFLTYFQNEAQLDKSGLPSDRFFAERPEGSVSTLKIQRTQQEDSAVYLCASSSYSGQSWDTIYFGEGSWLTVV.

The chain uses TRBV6-1 and TRBJ1-2; 10 nucleotides align to TRBD1. CDR3 length equals 15 residues. J gave up 1 base and V 4 bases, and 3 bases lay outside the gene matches. Germline V gene lookup returns CDR1 MNHNS and CDR2 SASEGT. In nucleotides, the CDR3 is TGTGCCAGCAGTGTGGGGACAGGGGTTAACTATGGCTACACCTTC. This codes for CASSVGTGVNYGYTF.

The rearrangement joins TRBV7-2 to TRBJ1-2; the match to TRBD1 covers 8 bases. J gave up 7 bases and V 0 bases, and 7 bases lay outside the gene matches. Per the germline V gene, CDR1 is SGHTA and CDR2 is FQGNSA. The CDR3 sequence is 15 residues long. CDR3 DNA sequence: TGTGCCAGCAGCTTAGCGCCAGGGGGCGCGGGTGGCTACACCTTC. As protein: CASSLAPGGAGGYTF.

The V gene is TRBV19, the J gene TRBJ1-3, with D possibly being TRBD1 (6 bases). Per germline, CDR1 LNHDA and CDR2 SQIVND (reference sequence). This CDR3 comprises 15 residues. Trimming left V 8 bases short and J 9 bases short, with 23 bases between. The CDR3 loop is CASSLTGVPRSTIYF. CDR3 nucleotide sequence: TGTGCCAGTTCCTTGACAGGAGTGCCGAGGAGCACCATATATTTT. Complete variable domain (other parts from reference TRBV19 and TRBJ1-3): DGGITQSPKYLFRKEGQNVTLSCEQNLNHDAMYWYRQDPGQGLRLIYYSQIVNDFQKGDIAEGYSVSREKKESFPLTVTSAQKNPTAFYLCASSLTGVPRSTIYFGEGSWLTVV.

This clone was detected a few times. The chain employs TRBV10-3 and TRBJ2-7; D is ambiguous. Germline assignment: CDR1 ENHRY and CDR2 SYGVKD. The CDR3 covers 10 residues. Trimming took off 6 bases at V and 7 bases at J, with 7 bases between the two ends. CDR3 sequence: CAIRSREQYF. The CDR3 DNA sequence: TGTGCCATCAGGTCTCGGGAGCAGTACTTC.

This clone was seen only a few times. This sequence joins TRBV18 and TRBJ1-2, with D perhaps TRBD1 (5 bases). With 2 bases removed from V and 2 bases from J, the gap between germline ends came to 9 bases. There are 14 residues in the CDR3. Germline CDR1 KGHSH, CDR2 LQKENI. The CDR3 sequence: CASSPFQGNYGYTF. The CDR3 bases are TGTGCCAGCTCACCATTCCAGGGAAACTATGGCTACACCTTC.

As regards this clone: A read error may produce the germline difference seen at one junction end. The chain employs TRBV27 and TRBJ2-7; tentative D call: TRBD2 (5 bases). Germline CDR1 MNHEY, CDR2 SMNVEV (reference sequence). The CDR3 length is 18 residues. CDR3 amino acids: CASSLSRERTHSSYAQYF. Written as DNA, the CDR3 is TGTGCCAGCAGTTTATCAAGGGAGCGGACTCACAGCTCCTACGCGCAGTACTTC.

A word on this clone: A read error may account for a junction end that differs from germline. The gene calls are TRBV9 and TRBJ2-1; maybe TRBD2 (5 bases). The CDR3 spans 15 residues. In germline, CDR1 is SGDLS, CDR2 YYNGEE. CDR3 in amino acids: CASSVGPLPPDERVF. The CDR3 nucleotides read TGTGCCAGCAGCGTAGGACCCCTACCCCCCGATGAGAGGGTCTTC.